The present TCR beta chain was sequenced within a study of T cell responses to AZD1222 COVID-19 vaccine. The V and J ends lost 5 bases and 2 bases respectively, with 16 bases between them. Germline loops: CDR1 SGHVS, CDR2 FNYEAQ. This CDR3 contains 16 residues. The assay was immunoSEQ multiplex PCR, and TCRdb's table has in-frame clones only and misses some. The sample has over 100,000 clones; about 88% are singletons. The sequencing here drew on peripheral blood, taken on day 0 of AZD1222 vaccination. The TCR was taken from an adult in good health. The rearrangement uses TRBV7-6 and TRBJ1-3, with D possibly being TRBD1 (5 bases). DNA for the CDR3: TGTGCCAGCAGCCCTACCGGGGGGTATGCTGGAAACACCATATATTTT. Protein product: CASSPTGGYAGNTIYF.